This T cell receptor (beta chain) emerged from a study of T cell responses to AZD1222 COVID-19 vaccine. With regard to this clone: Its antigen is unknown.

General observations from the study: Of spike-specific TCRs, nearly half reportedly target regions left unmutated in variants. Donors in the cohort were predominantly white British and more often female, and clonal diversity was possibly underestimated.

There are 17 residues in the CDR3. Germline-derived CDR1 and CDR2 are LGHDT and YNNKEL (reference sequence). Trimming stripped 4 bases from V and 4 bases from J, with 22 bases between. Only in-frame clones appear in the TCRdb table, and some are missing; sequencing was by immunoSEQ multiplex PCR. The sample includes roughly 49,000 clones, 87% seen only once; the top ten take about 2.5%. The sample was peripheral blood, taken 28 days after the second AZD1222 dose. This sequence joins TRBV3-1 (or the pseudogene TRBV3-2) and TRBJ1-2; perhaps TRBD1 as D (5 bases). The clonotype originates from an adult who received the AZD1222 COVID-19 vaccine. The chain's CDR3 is CASSPTGARGTGYGYTF. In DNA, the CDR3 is TGTGCCAGCAGCCCAACTGGTGCACGGGGGACCGGCTATGGCTACACCTTC.